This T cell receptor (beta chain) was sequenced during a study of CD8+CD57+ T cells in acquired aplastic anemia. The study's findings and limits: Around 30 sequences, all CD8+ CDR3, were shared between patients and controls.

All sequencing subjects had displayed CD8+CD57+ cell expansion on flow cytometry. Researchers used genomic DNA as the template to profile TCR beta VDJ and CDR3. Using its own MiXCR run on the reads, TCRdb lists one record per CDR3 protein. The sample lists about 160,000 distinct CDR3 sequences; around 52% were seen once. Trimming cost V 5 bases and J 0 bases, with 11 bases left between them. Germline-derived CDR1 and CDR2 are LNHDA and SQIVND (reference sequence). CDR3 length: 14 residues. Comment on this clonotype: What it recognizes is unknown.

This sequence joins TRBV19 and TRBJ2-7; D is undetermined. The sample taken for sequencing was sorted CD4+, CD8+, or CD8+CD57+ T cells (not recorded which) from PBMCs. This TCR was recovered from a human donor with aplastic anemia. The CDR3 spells CASSRKFTSYEQYF. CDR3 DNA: TGTGCCAGTAGTCGAAAGTTCACCTCCTACGAGCAGTACTTC.